This record concerns one T cell receptor beta chain sequence. This entry is derived from a study of OX40 agonist ivuxolimab in advanced cancers. TCRdb's table, derived via immunoSEQ multiplex PCR, lists solely in-frame clones and lacks some. Here the sample spans around 47,000 clones, less than 85% being singletons. The CDR3 totals 11 residues. In germline, CDR1 is SNHLY, CDR2 FYNNEI. Trimming took 7 bases from V and 6 from J, leaving 10 bases between them. V is TRBV2 and J is TRBJ2-7; D is possibly TRBD2 (5 bases). The input for sequencing was CD4+ or CD8+ T cells sorted from blood, taken in a trial of the OX40 agonist ivuxolimab. This clonotype originated in an adult with an advanced solid tumor such as melanoma, head and neck, liver or kidney cancer. CDR3 sequence: CASTIAGEQYF. The CDR3 coding sequence is TGTGCCAGCACCATTGCGGGCGAGCAGTACTTC.